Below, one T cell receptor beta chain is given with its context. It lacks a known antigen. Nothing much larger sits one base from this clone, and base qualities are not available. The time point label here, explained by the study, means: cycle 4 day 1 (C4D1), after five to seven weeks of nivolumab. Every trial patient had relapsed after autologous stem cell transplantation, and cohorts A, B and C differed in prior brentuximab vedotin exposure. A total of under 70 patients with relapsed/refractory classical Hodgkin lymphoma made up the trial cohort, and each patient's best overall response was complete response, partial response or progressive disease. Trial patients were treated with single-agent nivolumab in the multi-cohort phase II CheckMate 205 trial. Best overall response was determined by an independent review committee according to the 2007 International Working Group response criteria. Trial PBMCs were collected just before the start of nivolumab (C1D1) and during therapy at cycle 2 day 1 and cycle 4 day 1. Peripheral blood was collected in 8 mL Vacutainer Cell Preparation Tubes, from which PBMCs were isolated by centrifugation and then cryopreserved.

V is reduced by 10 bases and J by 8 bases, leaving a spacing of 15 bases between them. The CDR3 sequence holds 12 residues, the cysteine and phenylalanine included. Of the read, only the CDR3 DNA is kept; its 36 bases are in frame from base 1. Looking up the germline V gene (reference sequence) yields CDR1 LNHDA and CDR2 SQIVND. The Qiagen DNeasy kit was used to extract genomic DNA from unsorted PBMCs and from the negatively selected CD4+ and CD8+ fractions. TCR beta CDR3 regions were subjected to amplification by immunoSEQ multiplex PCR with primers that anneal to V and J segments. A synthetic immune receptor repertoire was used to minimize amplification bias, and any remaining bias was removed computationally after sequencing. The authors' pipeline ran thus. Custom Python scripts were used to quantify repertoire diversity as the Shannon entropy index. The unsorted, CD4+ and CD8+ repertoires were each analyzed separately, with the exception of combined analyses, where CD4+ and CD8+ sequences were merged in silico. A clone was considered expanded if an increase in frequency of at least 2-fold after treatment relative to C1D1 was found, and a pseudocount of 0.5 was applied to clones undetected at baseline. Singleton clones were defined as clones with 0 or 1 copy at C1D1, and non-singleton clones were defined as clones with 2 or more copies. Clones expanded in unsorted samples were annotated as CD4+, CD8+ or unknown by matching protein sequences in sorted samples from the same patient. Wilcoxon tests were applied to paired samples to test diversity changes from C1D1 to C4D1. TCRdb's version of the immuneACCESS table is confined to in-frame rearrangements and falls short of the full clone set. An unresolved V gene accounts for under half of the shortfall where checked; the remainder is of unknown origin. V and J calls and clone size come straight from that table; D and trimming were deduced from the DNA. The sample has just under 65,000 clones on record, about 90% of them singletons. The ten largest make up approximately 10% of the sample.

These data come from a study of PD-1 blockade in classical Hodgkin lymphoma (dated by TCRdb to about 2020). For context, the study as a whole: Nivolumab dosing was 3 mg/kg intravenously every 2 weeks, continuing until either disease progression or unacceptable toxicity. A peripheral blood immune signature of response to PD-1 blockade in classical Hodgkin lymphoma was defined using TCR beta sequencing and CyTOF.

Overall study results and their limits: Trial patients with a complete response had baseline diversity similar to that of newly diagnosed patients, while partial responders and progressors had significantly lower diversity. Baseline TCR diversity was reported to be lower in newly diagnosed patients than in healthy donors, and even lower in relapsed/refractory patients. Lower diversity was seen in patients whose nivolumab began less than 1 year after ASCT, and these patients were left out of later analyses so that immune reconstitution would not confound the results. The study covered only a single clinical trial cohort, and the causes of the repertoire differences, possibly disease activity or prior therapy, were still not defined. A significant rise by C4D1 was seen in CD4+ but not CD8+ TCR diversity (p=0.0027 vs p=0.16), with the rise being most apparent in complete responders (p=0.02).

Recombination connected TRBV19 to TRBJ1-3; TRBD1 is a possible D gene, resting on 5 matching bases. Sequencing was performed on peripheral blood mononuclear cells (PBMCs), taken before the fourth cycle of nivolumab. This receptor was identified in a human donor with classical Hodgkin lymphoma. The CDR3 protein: CATAQGSDTIYF. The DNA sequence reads TGTGCCACCGCCCAGGGATCTGACACCATATATTTT.